This T cell receptor (beta chain) comes out of a study of CD8+ T cells in alopecia areata. Findings and caveats of the study: Among the top 100, expanded CD8+ clones were significantly decreased by tofacitinib, as was scalp clonality. Compared with mice, patients displayed less clear TCR sharing, possibly for HLA-related reasons. Tofacitinib did not eliminate many expanded lesional clones from scalp or blood.

cDNA serving as the sequencing template came from extracted, reverse transcribed RNA. Here immunoSEQ multiplex PCR was the method, and the copy in TCRdb shows in-frame clones only, minus some. The top ten clones hold about 2.4% of a sample with roughly 200,000 clones, roughly 40% of them seen once. The sample holds a few counts of this clone. Its antigen is not identified. Specified treatment: oral pan-JAK inhibitor, 5-10 mg twice daily. From alopecia areata patients, lesional scalp punch biopsies and peripheral blood were collected. The receptor was isolated from a human donor with alopecia areata. Sequenced material: CD4+ T cells sorted from blood, taken at roughly week 38, from a patient treated with tofacitinib.

CDR3: CASSLGTGINEKLFF. CDR3 coding DNA: TGTGCCAGCAGCTTAGGGACAGGGATTAATGAAAAACTGTTTTTT. The chain joins TRBV7-2 to TRBJ1-4, with 8 bases aligning to TRBD1. The germline CDR1 and CDR2 sequences are SGHTA and FQGNSA. V lost 1 base and J lost 4; bases outside the gene matches: 2. The CDR3 totals 15 residues.